The rows below give T cell receptor beta chains drawn from one sample of a study of blood T cell repertoires in COVID-19. Sequenced by immunoSEQ multiplex PCR; TCRdb stores in-frame clones only, minus some. The sample lists about 370,000 clones; more than 75% were seen once. The specimen sequenced was peripheral blood. These receptors were obtained from a woman aged 25-40 years with COVID-19, enrolled during active disease. The CDR3 runs from the conserved cysteine through the conserved F or W. A D gene is named only where the DNA matches it firmly. Size tells how often a clone was seen (once, few, many) or the class of an expanded clone, and some rows leave it out.

j_call clone_size d_call v_call cdr3_nt cdr3_aa
TRBJ1-2 once NA TRBV6-2/TRBV6-3 TGTGCCAGCAGTTACTCGCTTCCTGGTATTAGCTATGGCTACACCTTC CASSYSLPGISYGYTF
TRBJ2-1 NA TRBD2 TRBV19 TGTGCCAGTAGAGGCCTCGGGGAGGGTGGCAATGAGCAGTTCTTC CASRGLGEGGNEQFF
TRBJ1-4 NA NA TRBV29-1 TGCAGCGTTGCACGGGACCGGGGGGAAAAACTGTTTTTT CSVARDRGEKLFF
TRBJ2-1 few TRBD2 TRBV28 TGTGCCAGCAGTCCTGTGGGGGGTAGCGGGGTGGTGCAGTTCTTC CASSPVGGSGVVQFF
TRBJ2-7 NA TRBD2 TRBV2 TGTGCCAGCAGGCGGGGGGGATTCTACGAGCAGTACTTC CASRRGGFYEQYF
TRBJ2-7 NA NA TRBV5-1 TGCGCCAGCAGCTTGGCCCTTGGGGGGGCCCCCTACGAGCAGTACTTC CASSLALGGAPYEQYF
TRBJ2-1 once NA TRBV27 TGTGCCAGCAGTTTAGGACAGGGTTCCCGACTAGCGGACTCCTACAATGAGCAGTTCTTC CASSLGQGSRLADSYNEQFF
TRBJ2-7 NA NA TRBV4-2 TGTGCCAGCAGCCTCGAACAGGGCAGCTCCTACGAGCAGTACTTC CASSLEQGSSYEQYF
TRBJ2-5 NA TRBD2 TRBV2 TGTGCCAGCAGTGATAGGACTAGCGGGAGGGCCAGGGAGACCCAGTACTTC CASSDRTSGRARETQYF
TRBJ2-1 NA NA TRBV9 TGTGCCAGCAGCGTAGGACAGGTTACCTACAATGAGCAGTTCTTC CASSVGQVTYNEQFF
TRBJ2-5 NA TRBD2 TRBV7-8 TGTGCCAGCAGCTTAAGGACGGGGAGGGATCAAGAGACCCAGTACTTC CASSLRTGRDQETQYF
TRBJ2-7 few NA TRBV6-5 TGTGCCAGCAGCCGAGGAGGGGTGGGCGAGCAGTACTTC CASSRGGVGEQYF
TRBJ2-5 NA NA TRBV7-6 TGTGCCAGCAGCTTAGCTGGAGGGCGATGGGACTTC CASSLAGGRWDF
TRBJ2-1 NA TRBD2 TRBV28 TGTGCCAGCAGTCAAGCCGGACTAGCGGTCTACAATGAGCAGTTCTTC CASSQAGLAVYNEQFF
TRBJ1-1 NA NA TRBV14 TGTGCCAGCAGCCAATATCGCGGGGTGACCACTGAAGCTTTCTTT CASSQYRGVTTEAFF
TRBJ2-7 NA TRBD2 TRBV10-3 TGTGCCATCAGGGGGGGGACTAGCGGGTACGAGCAGTACTTC CAIRGGTSGYEQYF
TRBJ2-7 few NA TRBV4-1 TGCGCCAGCAGCCAAGAAGGGGGCTACGAGCAGTACTTC CASSQEGGYEQYF
TRBJ1-6 few NA TRBV6-5 TGTGCCAGCAGTTACGGCCAGGTTTCCCCATCACCCCTCCACTTT CASSYGQVSPSPLHF
TRBJ2-5 few TRBD1 TRBV5-8 TGTGCCAGCAGCTTGCAGGGGGCGACCCAGTACTTC CASSLQGATQYF
TRBJ1-5 NA NA TRBV5-1 TGCGCCAGCAGCTTGGACAGCTATAGCAATCAGCCCCAGCATTTT CASSLDSYSNQPQHF
TRBJ2-2 NA TRBD2 TRBV5-4 TGTGCCAGCAGCTTGAGCGGGAGGGCCGGGGAGCTGTTTTTT CASSLSGRAGELFF
TRBJ2-7 NA NA TRBV28 TGTGCCAGCAGTTTCCATTACGAGCAGTACTTC CASSFHYEQYF
TRBJ2-3 NA NA TRBV27 TGTGCCAGCAGGCTTGCCAAGACAGTACCGGATACGCAGTATTTT CASRLAKTVPDTQYF
TRBJ1-2 NA TRBD1 TRBV5-1 TGCGCCAGCAGCTTGTGGACAGGGGGTGGCTACACCTTC CASSLWTGGGYTF
TRBJ1-3 NA NA TRBV6-5 TGTGCCAGCAGGATCCAGACCGGAGCTGGAAACACCATATATTTT CASRIQTGAGNTIYF
TRBJ2-1 NA TRBD2 TRBV19 TGTGCCAGTAGTATTAGTGGGACTAGGGTCAATGAGCAGTTCTTC CASSISGTRVNEQFF
TRBJ2-3 NA TRBD2 TRBV5-1 TGCGCCAGCAGCCTCGGACTAGCGGGGAGCACAGATACGCAGTATTTT CASSLGLAGSTDTQYF
TRBJ1-4 NA NA TRBV28 TGTGCCAGCAGTTCCCCCTTGGGGGCTCGGGAAAAACTGTTTTTT CASSSPLGAREKLFF
TRBJ1-1 NA NA TRBV29-1 TGCAGCGTGAGAAAATCGGGTGAGGCTGAAGCTTTCTTT CSVRKSGEAEAFF
TRBJ1-5 NA NA TRBV6-1 TGTGCCAGCAGTGAATTTACAGGGCTAGGCAATCAGCCCCAGCATTTT CASSEFTGLGNQPQHF
TRBJ1-2 NA NA TRBV28 TGTGCCAGCTGGGACTCAACTAGCTATGGCTACACCTTC CASWDSTSYGYTF
TRBJ1-1 NA NA TRBV14 TGTGCCAGCAGCCAAGACCTTGTGGCCGCGAACACTGAAGCTTTCTTT CASSQDLVAANTEAFF
TRBJ2-3 NA TRBD1 TRBV28 TGTGCCAGCAGTTGGACAGGGAGAGTTTTGGATACGCAGTATTTT CASSWTGRVLDTQYF
TRBJ2-5 NA TRBD2 TRBV11-2 TGTGCCAGCAGCTACCTACTAGCGGGCCTCCAAGAGACCCAGTACTTC CASSYLLAGLQETQYF
TRBJ2-7 few TRBD2 TRBV28 TGTGCCACCCGACTAGCGGGAGAATACGAGCAGTACTTC CATRLAGEYEQYF
TRBJ1-1 few TRBD1 TRBV29-1 TGCAGCGTTTCGACAGGGATCGACACTGAAGCTTTCTTT CSVSTGIDTEAFF
TRBJ1-3 NA TRBD1 TRBV9 TGTGCCAGCAGCCCCGGGACAGGGAATTGGGACACCATATATTTT CASSPGTGNWDTIYF
TRBJ1-6 NA TRBD1 TRBV9 TGTGCCAGCAGCAGCAGGACAGGTCTGAACTCACCCCTCCACTTT CASSSRTGLNSPLHF
TRBJ2-7 NA TRBD1 TRBV6-5 TGTGCCAGCAGTTACGCGACAGGGTTTTACGAGCAGTACTTC CASSYATGFYEQYF
TRBJ2-5 NA TRBD2 TRBV6-4 TGTGCCAGCAGTGCTAGGGAGGGGGAGACCCAGTACTTC CASSAREGETQYF
TRBJ2-7 NA NA TRBV6-6 TGTGCCAGCAGCCCCAGACAAGTCTACGAGCAGTACTTC CASSPRQVYEQYF
TRBJ1-1 few NA TRBV3-1/TRBV3-2 TGTGCCAGCAGCGGGGCAGGGTCCCTGAACACTGAAGCTTTCTTT CASSGAGSLNTEAFF
TRBJ2-1 few TRBD2 TRBV14 TGTGCCAGCAGCTCGCTACTAGCGGGGTACAATGAGCAGTTCTTC CASSSLLAGYNEQFF
TRBJ2-2 NA NA TRBV15 TGTGCCACCAGCAGAGATTCGGGTTTAGGGGAGCTGTTTTTT CATSRDSGLGELFF
TRBJ2-1 NA NA TRBV4-1 TGCGCCAGCAGCCAAGGGGCGGGATCGAACAATGAGCAGTTCTTC CASSQGAGSNNEQFF
TRBJ2-4 once NA TRBV6-1 TGTGCCAGCAGTGACAGATCCCATTCCAAAAACATTCAGTACTTC CASSDRSHSKNIQYF
TRBJ1-2 once TRBD1 TRBV3-1/TRBV3-2 TGTGCCAGCAGCTACCGACAGGGACTTAACTATGGCTACACCTTC CASSYRQGLNYGYTF
TRBJ2-7 NA NA TRBV28 TGTGCCAGCAGTCCAACCACGGGGCAGTACTTC CASSPTTGQYF
TRBJ2-2 once TRBD1 TRBV29-1 TGCAGCGTTGACGGGGACAGGGCGAACACCGGGGAGCTGTTTTTT CSVDGDRANTGELFF
TRBJ2-7 NA NA TRBV28 TGTGCCAGCAGTTTAACCCTCGGGGCGGGGATGGTGCAGTACTTC CASSLTLGAGMVQYF
TRBJ2-5 NA TRBD2 TRBV27 TGTGCCAGCAGTTCGCAAGCGGGAGGAGAGACCCAGTACTTC CASSSQAGGETQYF
TRBJ2-7 NA TRBD2 TRBV5-1 TGCGCCAGCAGCTTTAGCGGGAGCTCCTACGAGCAGTACTTC CASSFSGSSYEQYF